A single T cell receptor beta chain is shown here with its context. The antigen is not known. Germline V gives CDR1 SEHNR, CDR2 FQNEAQ (reference sequence). The CDR3 runs to 16 residues. V shed 5 bases and J shed 0 bases, with 13 bases lying between them. This sample was included in a study of radiotherapy plus CTLA-4 blockade in lung cancer. Looking at the study overall: Disease control reached about 28%, with objective responses in roughly 19%. Study results and caveats: Peripheral blood showed expansion of tumor-derived TCR clones after radiotherapy and ipilimumab. Early shifts in blood T cell clones, with interferon-beta, reportedly predicted response best.

Profiled with immunoSEQ multiplex PCR; TCRdb holds only in-frame clones, not every one. The table has 40,000 to 55,000 clones, around 88% seen once. People whose metastatic non-small-cell lung cancer was chemo-refractory got focal radiation along with CTLA-4 blockade by ipilimumab. The chain is built from TRBV7-9 and TRBJ2-2, with D possibly TRBD2 on 6 matching bases. Sequencing used peripheral blood, obtained from a patient treated with radiotherapy plus ipilimumab. The source is a human donor with non-small cell lung cancer that progressed on radiotherapy plus ipilimumab. Some clones in this sample may be carry-over from other donors' samples. The CDR3 region has the DNA TGTGCCAGCAGCAGATATAGCGGATCGAACACCGGGGAGCTGTTTTTT. It yields the protein CASSRYSGSNTGELFF.